Presented here are 14 T cell receptor beta chains from one specimen sequenced in a study of cytomegalovirus exposure and HLA in healthy donors. 60 Vbeta and 13 Jbeta primers were used in PCR. TCRdb's table, derived via immunoSEQ multiplex PCR, lists solely in-frame clones and lacks some. The repertoire holds more than 95,000 clones, with 75% to 80% as singletons. Sequencing input: PBMCs. The receptors here all came from a man between 60 and 70 years old in good health and CMV-seropositive.

The chain uses TRBV5-1 and TRBJ2-3, with D perhaps TRBD1 (6 bases). The CDR3 totals 12 residues. V was pared by 3 bases and J by 6 bases, with 8 bases between. Germline loops: CDR1 SGHRS, CDR2 YFSETQ. This CDR3 reads CASSSTGDTQYF. The CDR3 DNA sequence: TGCGCCAGCAGCTCCACAGGGGATACGCAGTATTTT.

This chain uses TRBV11-2 with TRBJ2-7; possibly TRBD1 for D (5 bases). Germline CDR1 reads SGHAT; CDR2 reads FQNNGV. Trimming pared 6 bases from V and 1 base from J, leaving 10 bases between. This CDR3 is built from 13 residues. CDR3 sequence reads: CASRPHRSYEQYF. CDR3 DNA: TGTGCCAGCAGACCCCACAGGTCCTACGAGCAGTACTTC.

The chain carries TRBV5-4 and TRBJ1-1, with TRBD1 as a possible D gene (5 bases). The CDR3 is 18 amino acids. V was cut by 2 bases and J by 3 bases, with 23 bases left in between. Germline V CDR1 and CDR2: SGHNT, YYREEE (reference sequence). The CDR3 bases are TGTGCCAGCAGCTTTGTTCGGGTCGGGTCATTAGGGGACACTGAAGCTTTCTTT. It is translated as CASSFVRVGSLGDTEAFF.

This clone was found a few times. V usage is TRBV6-5 and J usage is TRBJ1-5; possibly TRBD1 for D (5 bases). Germline assignment: CDR1 MNHEY and CDR2 SVGAGI. This CDR3 spans 13 amino acids. The V gene lost 7 bases and the J gene lost 2 bases, with 9 bases spanning the gap. This CDR3 is CASTSGRNQPQHF. CDR3 coding DNA: TGTGCCAGCACTTCAGGGCGCAATCAGCCCCAGCATTTT.

The genes are TRBV7-8 and TRBJ2-7, with 7 bases aligning to TRBD1. V dropped 5 bases and J dropped 3; count of bases not matched to a gene: 13. This CDR3 region has 16 residues. CDR1 and CDR2 (germline): SGHVS, FQNEAQ. CDR3 region: CASSPKGMGQNYEQYF. CDR3 bases: TGTGCCAGCAGCCCGAAGGGTATGGGACAGAACTACGAGCAGTACTTC. The whole variable domain, remainder taken from reference TRBV7-8 and TRBJ2-7, is GAGVSQSPRYKVAKRGQDVALRCDPISGHVSLFWYQQALGQGPEFLTYFQNEAQLDKSGLPSDRFFAERPEGSVSTLKIQRTQQEDSAVYLCASSPKGMGQNYEQYFGPGTRLTVT.

The rearrangement uses TRBV2 and TRBJ1-5, with TRBD1 identical over 10 bases. Looked up from germline, CDR1 is SNHLY and CDR2 is FYNNEI. This CDR3 comprises 16 residues. V shed 5 bases, J shed 5 bases, and the junction held 9 bases outside the gene matches. CDR3: CASSRDRGGLHQPQHF. The CDR3 DNA sequence: TGTGCCAGCAGTCGGGACAGGGGTGGATTACATCAGCCCCAGCATTTT. The complete variable domain, with remaining parts taken from reference TRBV2 and TRBJ1-5, reads EPEVTQTPSHQVTQMGQEVILRCVPISNHLYFYWYRQILGQKVEFLVSFYNNEISEKSEIFDDQFSVERPDGSNFTLKIRSTKLEDSAMYFCASSRDRGGLHQPQHFGDGTRLSIL.

Only a few counts were recorded for this clone. The chain links TRBV6-1 to TRBJ1-4; D might be TRBD1 (5 bases). This CDR3 has 13 residues. CDR1 is MNHNS and CDR2 is SASEGT in the germline V gene. Trimming stripped 5 bases from V and 10 bases from J, with 14 bases between. The CDR3 DNA follows: TGTGCCAGCAGTCCGTCGGGGGGAACAAAACTGTTTTTT. Its protein product is CASSPSGGTKLFF.

In its sample, this clone was seen once. This rearrangement joins TRBV5-1 to TRBJ2-3, with 8 positions matching TRBD1. The CDR3 length is 15 residues. The V and J ends lost 4 bases and 2 bases, in that order; junction bases with no gene match: 6. The V gene's germline CDR1 is SGHRS and CDR2 YFSETQ. The CDR3 bases are TGCGCCAGCAGCCCCCGGACAGGGCCCACAGATACGCAGTATTTT. Its protein product is CASSPRTGPTDTQYF.

The chain carries TRBV28 and TRBJ2-5, with 7 bases fitting TRBD1. V was pared by 2 bases and J by 4 bases, with 10 bases of the junction left unmatched. Germline CDR1 and CDR2: MDHEN and SYDVKM. CDR3 length: 16 residues. This CDR3 is CASSLPLGTAGETQYF. CDR3 coding DNA: TGTGCCAGCAGTTTACCTCTCGGGACAGCTGGAGAGACCCAGTACTTC.

The chain employs TRBV6-4 and TRBJ1-3, with a tentative D call TRBD1 (6 bases). The end of the DNA is better explained by TRBJ2-2, so the J call may be wrong. CDR1 and CDR2 (germline): MRHNA, SNTAGT. This CDR3 region has 15 residues. CDR3 nucleotide sequence: TGTGCCAGCAGTGCCCAGGACAGAAAGACCGGGGAGCTGTTTTTT. It translates to CASSAQDRKTGELFF.

This clone was seen a handful of times. The rearrangement links TRBV6-4 to TRBJ2-3; TRBD2 agrees at 8 bases. Trimming cost V 4 bases and J 2 bases; bases outside gene matches: 2. Germline CDR1 reads MRHNA; CDR2 reads SNTAGT. This CDR3 comprises 14 residues. CDR3 in DNA: TGTGCCAGCAGTGTCGGGGGGGCCACAGATACGCAGTATTTT. Translation: CASSVGGATDTQYF.

This clone was recorded a few times. The chain links TRBV28 to TRBJ2-1; TRBD1 matches at 10 bases. V shed 5 bases and J 2 bases; nucleotides not matched to a gene: 9. The germline gives CDR1 MDHEN, CDR2 SYDVKM. This CDR3 has 17 residues. The CDR3 DNA reads TGTGCCAGCAGTCGGTCGGGACAGGGGAGGCCCTACAATGAGCAGTTCTTC. Its protein product is CASSRSGQGRPYNEQFF.

V is TRBV5-1 and J is TRBJ2-3; maybe TRBD2 (5 bases). CDR1 is SGHRS and CDR2 is YFSETQ in the germline V gene. V lost 5 bases, J lost 6 bases, and 13 bases lay in between. There are 13 residues in the CDR3. The CDR3 reads CASSFRRGDTQYF. The CDR3 bases are TGCGCCAGCAGTTTCCGGAGAGGGGATACGCAGTATTTT.

The V and J genes are TRBV7-9 and TRBJ2-7; D perhaps matches TRBD1 (6 bases). The CDR3 contains 14 residues. Germline CDR1 is SEHNR and CDR2 is FQNEAQ (reference sequence). Trimming took 3 bases from V and 3 from J, leaving 12 bases between them. The CDR3 is CASSLEQGSYEQYF. In DNA form, the CDR3 reads TGTGCCAGCAGCTTGGAACAGGGTAGCTACGAGCAGTACTTC.